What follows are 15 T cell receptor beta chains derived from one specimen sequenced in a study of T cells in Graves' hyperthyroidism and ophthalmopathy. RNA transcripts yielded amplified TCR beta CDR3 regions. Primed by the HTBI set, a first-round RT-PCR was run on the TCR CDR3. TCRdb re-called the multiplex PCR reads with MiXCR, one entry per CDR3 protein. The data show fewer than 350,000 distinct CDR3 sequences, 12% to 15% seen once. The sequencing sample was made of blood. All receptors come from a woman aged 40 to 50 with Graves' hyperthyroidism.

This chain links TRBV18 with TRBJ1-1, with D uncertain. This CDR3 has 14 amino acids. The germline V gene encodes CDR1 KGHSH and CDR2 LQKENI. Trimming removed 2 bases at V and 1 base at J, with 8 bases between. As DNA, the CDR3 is TGTGCCAGCTCACCAGAGGGATCGAACACTGAAGCTTTCTTT. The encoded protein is CASSPEGSNTEAFF. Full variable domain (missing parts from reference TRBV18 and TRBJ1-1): NAGVMQNPRHLVRRRGQEARLRCSPMKGHSHVYWYRQLPEEGLKFMVYLQKENIIDESGMPKERFSAEFPKEGPSILRIQQVVRGDSAAYFCASSPEGSNTEAFFGQGTRLTVV.

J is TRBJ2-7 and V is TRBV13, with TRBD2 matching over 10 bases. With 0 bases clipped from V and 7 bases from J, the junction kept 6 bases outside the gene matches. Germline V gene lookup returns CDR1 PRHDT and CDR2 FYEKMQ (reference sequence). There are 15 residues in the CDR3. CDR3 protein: CASSLGLAGPKEQYF. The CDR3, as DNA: TGTGCCAGCAGCTTAGGACTAGCGGGGCCTAAGGAGCAGTACTTC.

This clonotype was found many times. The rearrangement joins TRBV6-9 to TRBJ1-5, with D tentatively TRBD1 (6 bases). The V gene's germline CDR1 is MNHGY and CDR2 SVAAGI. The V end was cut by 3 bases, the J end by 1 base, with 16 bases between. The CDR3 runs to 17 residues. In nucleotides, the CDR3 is TGTGCCAGCAGTTACCCAGCAGGGGCTGGGAGCAATCAGCCCCAGCATTTT. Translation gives CASSYPAGAGSNQPQHF.

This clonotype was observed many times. This CDR3 is CASSLGGLAVNEQFF. The CDR3 bases are TGTGCCAGCAGCTTAGGGGGACTAGCTGTCAATGAGCAGTTCTTC. This sequence joins TRBV7-9 and TRBJ2-1; TRBD2 aligns across 9 bases. V was clipped by 1 base and J by 6 bases; unmatched bases: 4. Germline values: CDR1 SEHNR, CDR2 FQNEAQ (reference sequence). This CDR3 is 15 amino acids long.

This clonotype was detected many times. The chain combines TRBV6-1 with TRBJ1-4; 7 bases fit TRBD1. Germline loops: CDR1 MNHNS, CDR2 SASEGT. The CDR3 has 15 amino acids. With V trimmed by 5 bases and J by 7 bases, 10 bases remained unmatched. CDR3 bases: TGTGCCAGCAGTACCACAGGGGCGGGGAGTGAAAAACTGTTTTTT. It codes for CASSTTGAGSEKLFF.

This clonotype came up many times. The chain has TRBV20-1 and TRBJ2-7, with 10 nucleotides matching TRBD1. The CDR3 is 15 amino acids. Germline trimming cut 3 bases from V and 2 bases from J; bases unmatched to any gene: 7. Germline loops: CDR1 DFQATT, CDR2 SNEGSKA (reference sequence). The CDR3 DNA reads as TGCAGTGCTAGTAGGACAGGGGGGAAAGCCTACGAGCAGTACTTC. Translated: CSASRTGGKAYEQYF.

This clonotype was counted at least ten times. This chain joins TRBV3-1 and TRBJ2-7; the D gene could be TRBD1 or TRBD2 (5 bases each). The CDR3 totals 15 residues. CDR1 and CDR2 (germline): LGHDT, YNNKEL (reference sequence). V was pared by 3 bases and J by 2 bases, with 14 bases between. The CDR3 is CASSQSRDATYEQYF. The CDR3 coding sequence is TGTGCCAGCAGCCAGAGCCGGGACGCAACCTACGAGCAGTACTTC.

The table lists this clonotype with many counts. The CDR3 bases are TGTGCCAGCAGCTTGAGGACTAGCTTCTATGAGCAGTTCTTC. It codes for CASSLRTSFYEQFF. V usage is TRBV7-2 and J usage is TRBJ2-1, with 8 bases aligning to TRBD2. V gave up 3 bases and J gave up 8 bases; unmatched junction bases: 6. This CDR3 has 14 amino acids. Germline V gene sequence: CDR1 SGHTA, CDR2 FQGNSA.

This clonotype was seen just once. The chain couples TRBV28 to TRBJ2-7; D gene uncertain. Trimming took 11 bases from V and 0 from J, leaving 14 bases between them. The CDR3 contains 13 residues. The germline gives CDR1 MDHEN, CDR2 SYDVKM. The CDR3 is CASRSMVSYEQYF. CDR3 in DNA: TGTGCCTCCCGATCCATGGTCTCCTACGAGCAGTACTTC.

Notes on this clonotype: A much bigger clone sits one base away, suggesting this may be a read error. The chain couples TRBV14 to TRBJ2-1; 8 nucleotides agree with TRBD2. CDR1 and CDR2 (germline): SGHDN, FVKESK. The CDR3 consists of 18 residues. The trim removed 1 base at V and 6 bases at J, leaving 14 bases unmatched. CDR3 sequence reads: CASSQGVGLGSSGNEQFF. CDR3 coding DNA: TGTGCCAGCAGCCAAGGGGTGGGACTAGGGTCCTCGGGCAATGAGCAGTTCTTC.

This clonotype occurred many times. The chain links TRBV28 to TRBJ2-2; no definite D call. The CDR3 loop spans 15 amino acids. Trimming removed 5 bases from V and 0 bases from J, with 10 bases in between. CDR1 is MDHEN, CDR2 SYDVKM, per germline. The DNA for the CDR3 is TGTGCCAGCAGTCCCCGAAGGACGAACACCGGGGAGCTGTTTTTT. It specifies CASSPRRTNTGELFF.

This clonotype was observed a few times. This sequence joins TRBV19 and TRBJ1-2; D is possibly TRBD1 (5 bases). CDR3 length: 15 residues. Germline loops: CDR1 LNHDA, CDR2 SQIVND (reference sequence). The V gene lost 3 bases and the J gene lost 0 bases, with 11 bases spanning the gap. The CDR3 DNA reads TGTGCCAGTAGTATGGCGACAGCACCTAACTATGGCTACACCTTC. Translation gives CASSMATAPNYGYTF.

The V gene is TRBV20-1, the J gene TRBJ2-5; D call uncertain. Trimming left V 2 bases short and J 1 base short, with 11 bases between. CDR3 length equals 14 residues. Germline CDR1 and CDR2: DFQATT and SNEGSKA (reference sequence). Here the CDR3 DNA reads TGCAGTGCTAGATCCAATCGAGCCCAAGAGACCCAGTACTTC. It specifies CSARSNRAQETQYF.

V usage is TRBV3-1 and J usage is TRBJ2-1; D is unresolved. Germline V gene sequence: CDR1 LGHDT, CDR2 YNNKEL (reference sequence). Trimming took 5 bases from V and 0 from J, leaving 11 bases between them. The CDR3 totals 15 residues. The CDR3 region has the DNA TGTGCCAGCAGCACCTTCATGTCCTCCTACAATGAGCAGTTCTTC. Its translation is CASSTFMSSYNEQFF.

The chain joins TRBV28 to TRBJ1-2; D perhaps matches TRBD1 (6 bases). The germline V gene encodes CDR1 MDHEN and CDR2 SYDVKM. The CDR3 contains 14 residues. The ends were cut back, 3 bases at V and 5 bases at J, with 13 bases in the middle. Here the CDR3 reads CASSFGAGVYGYTF. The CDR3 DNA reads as TGTGCCAGCAGTTTTGGGGCAGGGGTATATGGCTACACCTTC.